The 3 T cell receptor beta chains given below trace back to one sample, sequenced in a study of blood T cell repertoires in COVID-19. Sequenced by immunoSEQ multiplex PCR; TCRdb stores in-frame clones only, minus some. The sample lists some 180,000 clones; around 85% were seen once. The sequencing sample was made of PBMCs or T cells enriched from blood (not recorded which). The origin of the receptors is a man aged 35-49 years who had recovered from COVID-19.

CDR3 protein: CASIQAGGPIGELFF. CDR3 DNA: TGTGCCAGCATCCAAGCGGGAGGGCCCATCGGGGAGCTGTTTTTT. The J gene is TRBJ2-2, the V gene TRBV11-2; 10 bases match TRBD2. Germline assignment: CDR1 SGHAT and CDR2 FQNNGV. The CDR3 is made up of 15 amino acids. Trimming at V came to 7 bases and at J to 7 bases, leaving 9 bases not matched to a gene.

This chain joins TRBV5-4 and TRBJ1-1; D gene uncertain. Per germline, CDR1 SGHNT and CDR2 YYREEE (reference sequence). The CDR3 length is 13 residues. V was shortened by 3 bases and J by 5 bases, with 11 bases between the two germline ends. The CDR3 DNA is TGTGCCAGCAGCTACGGTTCTTTAACTGAAGCTTTCTTT. Translating gives CASSYGSLTEAFF.

This chain joins TRBV19 and TRBJ1-5, with TRBD1 matching 7 bases. The CDR3 has 17 residues. Trimming cost V 5 bases and J 0 bases; bases outside gene matches: 10. Germline CDR1 reads LNHDA; CDR2 reads SQIVND (reference sequence). The CDR3 here is CASSHRQGGFSNQPQHF. CDR3 coding DNA: TGTGCCAGTAGTCATCGACAGGGAGGCTTTAGCAATCAGCCCCAGCATTTT.